This T cell receptor beta chain was retrieved from a study of blood T cell repertoires in COVID-19. At the level of the study: Donors in the United States, Italy and Spain gave samples during acute or convalescent COVID-19.

TCRdb's copy holds only in-frame clones and misses some; the assay was immunoSEQ multiplex PCR. The data contain under 140,000 clones, approximately 67% of them singletons. For this clone: Other DNA sequences in the same sample also yield this CDR3.

The CDR3 sequence is 13 residues long. V lost 4 bases to trimming and J lost 7 bases, with 11 bases between them. From germline, CDR1 is SGHAT and CDR2 FQNNGV. The sequencing sample was made of peripheral blood. The chain joins TRBV11-2 to TRBJ1-5; D ambiguous. The TCR was taken from a woman aged 55-69 years with acute or convalescent COVID-19. This CDR3 reads CASSSGGEQPQHF. DNA of the CDR3: TGTGCCAGCAGCTCCGGTGGGGAGCAGCCCCAGCATTTT.